This T cell receptor beta chain came from a study of T cell responses to AZD1222 COVID-19 vaccine. Notes on the study in general: Every sample of the repertoires postdated the peak T cell response. The donor cohort was predominantly white British with a female majority, and clonal diversity may have been underestimated. Spike-spanning, vaccine-associated CD4 TCRs were dominant at 160-218 and 743-854. Reports indicate that nearly half of spike-specific TCRs are directed at unmutated variant regions.

Assay used: immunoSEQ multiplex PCR; TCRdb lists only in-frame clones, some missing. The data contain around 190,000 clones, 85% to 90% of them singletons. V shed 2 bases and J shed 7 bases, with 9 bases lying between them. This CDR3 has 13 residues. CDR1 and CDR2 from the germline V gene are MNHNY and SVGAGI (reference sequence). A word on this clone: Its target is not known.

The sample in question was peripheral blood, obtained on day 0 of AZD1222 vaccination. The TCR originated in an adult in good health. The chain is built from TRBV6-6 and TRBJ1-5; tentative D call: TRBD1 (5 bases). The CDR3 here is CASSYRGNQPQHF. Here the CDR3 DNA reads TGTGCCAGCAGTTACCGGGGGAACCAGCCCCAGCATTTT.